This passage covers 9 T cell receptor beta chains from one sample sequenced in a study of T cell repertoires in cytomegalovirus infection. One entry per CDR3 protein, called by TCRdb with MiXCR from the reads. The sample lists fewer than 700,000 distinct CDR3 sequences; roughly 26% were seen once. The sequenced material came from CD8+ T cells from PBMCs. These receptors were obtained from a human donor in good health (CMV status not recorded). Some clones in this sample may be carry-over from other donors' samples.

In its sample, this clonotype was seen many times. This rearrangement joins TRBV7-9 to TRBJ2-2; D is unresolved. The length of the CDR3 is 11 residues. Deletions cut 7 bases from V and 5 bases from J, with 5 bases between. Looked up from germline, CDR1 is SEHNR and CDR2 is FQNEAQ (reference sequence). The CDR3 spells CASKGTGELFF. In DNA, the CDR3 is TGTGCCAGCAAAGGGACCGGGGAGCTGTTTTTT.

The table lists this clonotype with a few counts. This chain's CDR3 is CASSREGANQPQHF. The DNA of the CDR3 is TGTGCCAGCAGCCGCGAGGGGGCTAATCAGCCCCAGCATTTT. The rearrangement uses TRBV14 and TRBJ1-5; 7 bases fit TRBD1. V was pared by 4 bases and J by 4 bases, with 4 bases of the junction left unmatched. Germline-derived CDR1 and CDR2 are SGHDN and FVKESK. The CDR3 length is 14 residues.

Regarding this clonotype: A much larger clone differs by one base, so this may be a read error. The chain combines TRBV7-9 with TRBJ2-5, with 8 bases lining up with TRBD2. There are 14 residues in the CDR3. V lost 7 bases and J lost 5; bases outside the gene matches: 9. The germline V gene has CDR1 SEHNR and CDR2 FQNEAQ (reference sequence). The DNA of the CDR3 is TGTGCCAGCACCCCCTGCGGGGGGTCGGAGACCCAGTACTTC. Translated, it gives CASTPCGGSETQYF. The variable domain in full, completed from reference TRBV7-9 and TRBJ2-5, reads DTGVSQNPRHKITKRGQNVTFRCDPISEHNRLYWYRQTLGQGPEFLTYFQNEAQLEKSRLLSDRFSAERPKGSFSTLEIQRTEQGDSAMYLCASTPCGGSETQYFGPGTRLLVL.

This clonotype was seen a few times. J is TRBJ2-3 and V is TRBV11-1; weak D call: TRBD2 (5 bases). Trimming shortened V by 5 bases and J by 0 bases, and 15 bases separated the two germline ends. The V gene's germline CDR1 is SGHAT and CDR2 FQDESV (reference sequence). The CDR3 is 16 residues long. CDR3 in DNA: TGTGCCAGCAGCGACCGAGCGGAGTCTAGCACAGATACGCAGTATTTT. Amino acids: CASSDRAESSTDTQYF.

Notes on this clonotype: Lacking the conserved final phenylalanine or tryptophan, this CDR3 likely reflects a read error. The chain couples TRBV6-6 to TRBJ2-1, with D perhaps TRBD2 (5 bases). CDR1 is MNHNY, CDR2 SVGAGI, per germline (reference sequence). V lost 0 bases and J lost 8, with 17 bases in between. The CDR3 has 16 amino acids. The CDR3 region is CASSYSTQEVIDEQFS. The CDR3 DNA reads TGTGCCAGCAGTTACTCAACCCAGGAGGTAATCGATGAGCAGTTCTCC.

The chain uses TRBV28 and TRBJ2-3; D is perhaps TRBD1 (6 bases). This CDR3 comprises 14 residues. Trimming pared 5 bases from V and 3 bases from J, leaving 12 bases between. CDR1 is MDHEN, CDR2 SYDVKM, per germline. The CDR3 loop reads CASSQSQGTDTQYF. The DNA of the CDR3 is TGTGCCAGCAGTCAGAGTCAGGGGACAGATACGCAGTATTTT.

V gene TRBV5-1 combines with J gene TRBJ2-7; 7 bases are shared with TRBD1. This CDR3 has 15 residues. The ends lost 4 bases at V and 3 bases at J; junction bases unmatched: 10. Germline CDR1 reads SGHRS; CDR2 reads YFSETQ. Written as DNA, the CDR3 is TGCGCCAGCAGCACCTCGACAGGGAACCTCTACGAGCAGTACTTC. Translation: CASSTSTGNLYEQYF.

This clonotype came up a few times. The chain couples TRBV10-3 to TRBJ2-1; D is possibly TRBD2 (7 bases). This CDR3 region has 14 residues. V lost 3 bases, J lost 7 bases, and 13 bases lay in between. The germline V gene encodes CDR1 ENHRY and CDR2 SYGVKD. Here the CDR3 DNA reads TGTGCCATCAGTGAAAGCGCGGGGGCAAATGAGCAGTTCTTC. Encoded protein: CAISESAGANEQFF.

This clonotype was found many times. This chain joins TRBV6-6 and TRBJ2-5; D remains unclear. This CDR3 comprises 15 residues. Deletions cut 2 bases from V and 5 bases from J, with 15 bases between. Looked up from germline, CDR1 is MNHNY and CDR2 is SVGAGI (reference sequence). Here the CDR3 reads CASSYISRSGETQYF. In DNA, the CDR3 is TGTGCCAGCAGTTACATCTCCCGGTCTGGGGAGACCCAGTACTTC.